These T cell receptor beta chains were read from a single sample in a study of CD8+CD57+ T cells in acquired aplastic anemia. TCRdb re-derived calls from the reads in MiXCR, one entry per CDR3 protein. The sample lists hundreds of thousands of distinct CDR3 sequences, 65% to 75% occurring once. The sample consisted of sorted CD4+, CD8+, or CD8+CD57+ T cells (not recorded which) from PBMCs. These receptors came from a human donor in good health, serving as a control. Both conserved end residues are part of each CDR3. Each record gives: J gene, V gene, clone size, D gene, CDR3 DNA, CDR3 protein. The D gene is left open where the match is weak. A row's size may be missing; if present it is once, few, many or a size class.

J: TRBJ2-1
V: TRBV5-4
size: once
D: TRBD2
DNA: TGTGCCAGCAGCTTAGTCGGTCTTTCAGCGGGGGACAATGAGCAGTTCTTC
CDR3: CASSLVGLSAGDNEQFF

J: TRBJ1-2
V: TRBV5-8
size: .
D: .
DNA: TGTGCCAGCAGCTTAAGTGGCGATACTAACTATGGCTACACCTTC
CDR3: CASSLSGDTNYGYTF

J: TRBJ1-5
V: TRBV5-8
size: .
D: .
DNA: TGTGCCAGCAGCTTTATGAGTCAGCCCCAGCATTTT
CDR3: CASSFMSQPQHF

J: TRBJ2-7
V: TRBV6-5
size: few
D: .
DNA: TGTGCCAGCAGTTATATCAGCTCTAAAAGCTCCTACGAGCAGTACTTC
CDR3: CASSYISSKSSYEQYF

J: TRBJ1-6
V: TRBV12-5
size: .
D: .
DNA: TGTGCTAGTGGTTTCGGTAGTCGCATTAATTCACCCCTCCACTTT
CDR3: CASGFGSRINSPLHF

J: TRBJ2-1
V: TRBV7-3
size: .
D: .
DNA: TGTGCCAGCAGCCTAACAGGGCACTATGAGCAGTTCTTC
CDR3: CASSLTGHYEQFF

J: TRBJ2-3
V: TRBV4-2
size: many
D: TRBD1
DNA: TGTGCCAGCAGCATACCGGGACAGGCTAACACAGATACGCAGTATTTT
CDR3: CASSIPGQANTDTQYF

J: TRBJ1-2
V: TRBV7-2
size: once
D: .
DNA: TGTGCCAGCAGCTTTCCGGTCGGGAAATATGGCTACACCTTC
CDR3: CASSFPVGKYGYTF

J: TRBJ1-2
V: TRBV10-3
size: .
D: .
DNA: TGTGCCATCAGTGAGCCCGACAGTCACTATCAGAGTGCCTTC
CDR3: CAISEPDSHYQSAF

J: TRBJ2-1
V: TRBV7-9
size: .
D: .
DNA: TGTGCCCGCAGCCGGAGCTCAGGGCCCAATGAGCAGTTCTTC
CDR3: CARSRSSGPNEQFF

J: TRBJ1-2
V: TRBV6-1
size: .
D: .
DNA: TGTGCCATCAGTGGCTACACCTTC
CDR3: CAISGYTF

J: TRBJ2-1
V: TRBV20-1
size: .
D: .
DNA: TGCAGTGCTAGAGGGCAGCCGCGACCTAAGTTCTTC
CDR3: CSARGQPRPKFF

J: TRBJ1-1
V: TRBV7-6
size: .
D: .
DNA: TGTGCCAGCAGCTTAGTGGGGGGCTTCAATTTT
CDR3: CASSLVGGFNF

J: TRBJ2-2
V: TRBV10-3
size: many
D: .
DNA: TGTGCCATCAGTGATCACGTTCCAGAGAACACCGGGGAGCTGTTTTTT
CDR3: CAISDHVPENTGELFF

J: TRBJ1-6
V: TRBV20-1
size: .
D: .
DNA: TGCAGTGCTGACCTGGGTGGCTACACCTATAATTCACCCCTCCACTTT
CDR3: CSADLGGYTYNSPLHF

J: TRBJ1-1
V: TRBV19
size: .
D: .
DNA: TGTGCCAGTAGGGAGGGGGGAAGCACTGAAGCTTTCTTT
CDR3: CASREGGSTEAFF

J: TRBJ1-1
V: TRBV7-2
size: .
D: .
DNA: TGTGCCAGCAGCTTAGTATACGGCAGACGGGGCACTGAAGCTTTCTTT
CDR3: CASSLVYGRRGTEAFF

J: TRBJ2-7
V: TRBV7-2
size: .
D: TRBD2
DNA: TGTGCCAGCAGCCAACTCGGGGGGTCCACAGATACGCAGTTC
CDR3: CASSQLGGSTDTQF

J: TRBJ1-1
V: TRBV6-5
size: many
D: TRBD1
DNA: TGTGCCAGCAGTCTCCTGGACAGGGGTAAGAGGAAAGCTTTCTTT
CDR3: CASSLLDRGKRKAFF

J: TRBJ2-5
V: TRBV10-1
size: .
D: TRBD1
DNA: TGCGCCAGCAGTGAGGGGACAGAAGGGACCCAGTACTTC
CDR3: CASSEGTEGTQYF